The present T cell receptor (beta chain) was sequenced within a study of immune evolution from preneoplasia to lung adenocarcinoma. Comment on this clone: Its antigen remains unknown.

The repertoire was sequenced with immunoSEQ multiplex PCR; TCRdb's copy has only in-frame clones and lacks some. The data hold 8,500 to 14,000 clones, with 60% to 85% observed a single time. Points from the study as a whole: Later-stage lesions appeared to have more T cells, more diversity, less clonality.

Trimming pared 5 bases from V and 2 bases from J, leaving 9 bases between. The CDR3 contains 13 residues. The V gene's germline CDR1 is MNHEY and CDR2 SVGAGI. The rearrangement joins TRBV6-5 to TRBJ1-2; possibly TRBD1 for D (6 bases). Sequences were obtained from FFPE minimally invasive lung adenocarcinoma tissue. This receptor was identified in a person aged 60-79 years with lung adenocarcinoma. The chain's CDR3 is CASSVQGNYGYTF. The DNA of the CDR3 is TGTGCCAGCAGTGTACAGGGAAACTATGGCTACACCTTC.